Listed here are 5 T cell receptor beta chains from one sample, sequenced in a study of beta chain features in type 1 diabetes. Every bit of the isolated RNA underwent reverse transcription, so sequencing read expressed TCRB transcripts. Sequencing was performed with immunoSEQ multiplex PCR; in TCRdb, only in-frame clones are kept and a portion is missing. The table has fewer than 200,000 clones, less than 9.5% seen once. The sequenced sample consisted of central memory CD4+ T cells from blood. The receptors come from a man aged 18 to 35 in good health.

This clone turned up a few times. The genes are TRBV18 and TRBJ2-1; 14 positions agree with TRBD2. Per the germline V gene, CDR1 is KGHSH and CDR2 is LQKENI. Unmatched junction bases numbered 18, after V lost 8 bases and J lost 9 bases. This CDR3 contains 18 residues. The CDR3 spells CASAKGTSGRSRAGEQFF. For the CDR3, the DNA is TGTGCCAGCGCAAAGGGGACTAGCGGGAGATCGAGAGCGGGTGAGCAGTTCTTC. Filled out from reference TRBV18 and TRBJ2-1, the complete variable domain reads NAGVMQNPRHLVRRRGQEARLRCSPMKGHSHVYWYRQLPEEGLKFMVYLQKENIIDESGMPKERFSAEFPKEGPSILRIQQVVRGDSAAYFCASAKGTSGRSRAGEQFFGPGTRLTVL.

In its sample, this clone was seen a few times. V and J are TRBV7-2 and TRBJ2-2; D might be TRBD2 (5 bases). V was trimmed by 4 bases and J by 7 bases, leaving 16 bases between them. The CDR3 consists of 15 residues. The germline CDR1 and CDR2 sequences are SGHTA and FQGNSA. The CDR3 region is CASSYTTSWDGELFF. The CDR3 bases are TGTGCCAGCAGCTATACCACTAGTTGGGACGGGGAGCTGTTTTTT.

In this sample, this clone turned up a few times. This chain links TRBV28 with TRBJ2-2, with 7 nucleotides matching TRBD2. CDR1 MDHEN and CDR2 SYDVKM come from the germline V gene. The trim removed 4 bases at V and 2 bases at J, leaving 7 bases unmatched. The CDR3 is made up of 16 amino acids. Written as DNA, the CDR3 is TGTGCCAGCAGTTCAGCGGGGACGGATAACACCGGGGAGCTGTTTTTT. Protein: CASSSAGTDNTGELFF.

This clone came up many times. This chain uses TRBV7-9 with TRBJ1-1, with D uncertain. CDR3 length equals 14 residues. Trimming removed 4 bases at V and 3 bases at J, with 12 bases between. The germline gives CDR1 SEHNR, CDR2 FQNEAQ (reference sequence). As DNA, the CDR3 is TGTGCCAGCAGCTCGGAGGTGTGGGACACTGAAGCTTTCTTT. Its protein is CASSSEVWDTEAFF. The full variable domain, completed using reference TRBV7-9 and TRBJ1-1, is DTGVSQNPRHKITKRGQNVTFRCDPISEHNRLYWYRQTLGQGPEFLTYFQNEAQLEKSRLLSDRFSAERPKGSFSTLEIQRTEQGDSAMYLCASSSEVWDTEAFFGQGTRLTVV.

The V gene is TRBV11-2, the J gene TRBJ2-3; D is uncertain. V was shortened by 5 bases and J by 1 base, with 10 bases between the two germline ends. The CDR3 runs to 14 residues. Germline V gene data show CDR1 as SGHAT and CDR2 as FQNNGV. This CDR3 reads CASSPLIGTDTQYF. The CDR3 nucleotides are TGTGCCAGCAGCCCACTTATTGGCACAGATACGCAGTATTTT. Looking up the rest from reference TRBV11-2 and TRBJ2-3 gives the full variable domain: EAGVAQSPRYKIIEKRQSVAFWCNPISGHATLYWYQQILGQGPKLLIQFQNNGVVDDSQLPKDRFSAERLKGVDSTLKIQPAKLEDSAVYLCASSPLIGTDTQYFGPGTRLTVL.